The 8 T cell receptor beta chains given below trace back to one sample, sequenced in a study of human T cells and chemical hapten exposure. TCRdb re-analysed the RACE reads in MiXCR, keeping a single row per CDR3 protein. The sample has some 90,000 distinct CDR3 sequences; approximately 10% are singletons. Time point in this sample: patch test 2, 6 weeks after DPC sensitization. Treatment here: therapeutic diphenylcyclopropenone sensitization with weekly scalp DPC. The sequences come from whole blood, collected in connection with sensitization to the hapten diphenylcyclopropenone (DPC). These receptors were obtained from a middle-aged woman with alopecia areata. Some clones in this sample may be carry-over from other donors' samples.

This clonotype was detected ten times or more. The chain uses TRBV5-4 and TRBJ1-1, with D tentatively TRBD1 (6 bases). Germline CDR1 reads SGHNT; CDR2 reads YYREEE (reference sequence). With 1 base removed from V and 0 bases from J, the gap between germline ends came to 13 bases. There are 16 residues in the CDR3. DNA of the CDR3: TGTGCCAGCAGCTTGAACCAGGGGAGCATGAACACTGAAGCTTTCTTT. It encodes CASSLNQGSMNTEAFF.

This clonotype was detected ten times or more. The rearrangement uses TRBV7-2 and TRBJ2-3, with D hard to call. The V and J ends lost 6 bases and 2 bases respectively, with 9 bases between them. Germline CDR1 and CDR2: SGHTA and FQGNSA. CDR3 length equals 13 residues. CDR3 residues: CASSSQVTDTQYF. The CDR3 DNA reads TGTGCCAGCAGTTCCCAGGTCACAGATACGCAGTATTTT.

The table lists this clonotype with a few counts. The rearrangement uses TRBV29-1 and TRBJ2-1, with D tentatively TRBD1 (6 bases). The germline V gene has CDR1 SQVTM and CDR2 ANQGSEA. Trimming took off 7 bases at V and 9 bases at J, with 28 bases between the two ends. This CDR3 is built from 16 residues. In nucleotides, the CDR3 is TGCAGCGCCGAGTTATTACAGGGTCGATTACCTGGTGAGCAGTTCTTC. It yields the protein CSAELLQGRLPGEQFF.

There are a few counts of this clonotype. The chain couples TRBV28 to TRBJ1-1; D not resolved. The CDR3 sequence is 15 residues long. V shed 5 bases and J shed 4 bases, with 17 bases lying between them. Germline V gene lookup returns CDR1 MDHEN and CDR2 SYDVKM. CDR3 protein: CASSTSPGLGTEAFF. As DNA, the CDR3 is TGTGCCAGCAGTACCTCCCCGGGGTTGGGCACTGAAGCTTTCTTT.

This clonotype has more than one count but fewer than ten. The gene calls are TRBV2 and TRBJ1-3, with D unclear. V lost 6 bases and J lost 4, with 19 bases in between. CDR1 is SNHLY, CDR2 FYNNEI, per germline. The CDR3 contains 16 residues. The CDR3 coding sequence is TGTGCCAGCAGGGATGCCTATACTCAACTCGGAAACACCATATATTTT. This codes for CASRDAYTQLGNTIYF.

The chain links TRBV12-3 or TRBV12-4 to TRBJ1-1; tentatively, D is TRBD1 (6 bases). This CDR3 region has 14 residues. V lost 4 bases and J 4 bases, leaving 13 bases between the germline ends. The CDR3 spells CASSWGPPGTEAFF. CDR3 sequence (DNA): TGTGCCAGCAGTTGGGGGCCCCCGGGCACTGAAGCTTTCTTT.

This clonotype was seen more than once but under ten times. The gene calls are TRBV24-1 and TRBJ2-5; D might be TRBD2 (5 bases). The germline V and J ends were trimmed by 4 bases and 3 bases, with 11 bases remaining between them. This CDR3 region has 14 residues. Germline CDR1 KGHDR, CDR2 SFDVKD. CDR3 in DNA: TGTGCCACCAGTGACGCTCGGGATGAAGAGACCCAGTACTTC. Translation gives CATSDARDEETQYF.

This clonotype was found a few times. The CDR3 sequence: CASSWERREAFF. In nucleotides, the CDR3 is TGTGCCAGCAGCTGGGAGAGGCGTGAAGCTTTCTTT. The V call is TRBV7-9, the J call TRBJ1-1; D uncertain. Trimming took 4 bases from V and 7 from J, leaving 10 bases between them. The CDR3 is 12 residues long. Germline V gene data show CDR1 as SEHNR and CDR2 as FQNEAQ (reference sequence). Full variable domain (rest looked up from reference TRBV7-9 and TRBJ1-1): DTGVSQNPRHKITKRGQNVTFRCDPISEHNRLYWYRQTLGQGPEFLTYFQNEAQLEKSRLLSDRFSAERPKGSFSTLEIQRTEQGDSAMYLCASSWERREAFFGQGTRLTVV.